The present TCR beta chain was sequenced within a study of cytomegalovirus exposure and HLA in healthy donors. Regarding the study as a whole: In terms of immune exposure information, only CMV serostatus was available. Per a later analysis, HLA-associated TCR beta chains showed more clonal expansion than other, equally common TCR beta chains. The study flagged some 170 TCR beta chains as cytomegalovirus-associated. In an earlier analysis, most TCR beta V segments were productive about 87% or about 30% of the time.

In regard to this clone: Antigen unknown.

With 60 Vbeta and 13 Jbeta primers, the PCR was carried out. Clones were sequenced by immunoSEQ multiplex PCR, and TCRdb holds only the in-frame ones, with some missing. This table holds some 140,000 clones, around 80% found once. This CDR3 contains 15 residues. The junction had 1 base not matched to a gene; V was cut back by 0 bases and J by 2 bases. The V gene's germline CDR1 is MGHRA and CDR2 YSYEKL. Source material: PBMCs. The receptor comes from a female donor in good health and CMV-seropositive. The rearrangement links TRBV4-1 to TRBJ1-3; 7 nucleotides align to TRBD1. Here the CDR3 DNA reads TGCGCCAGCAGCCAAGAGACAGGGCCTGGAAACACCATATATTTT. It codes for CASSQETGPGNTIYF.